A selection of T cell receptor beta chains follows, all from one sample in a study of regulatory T cells in long-lasting Graves disease. MiXCR was run by TCRdb on the multiplex PCR reads, yielding one entry per CDR3 protein. The table shows roughly 400,000 distinct CDR3 sequences, with 21% occurring only once. Sequencing was performed on peripheral blood mononuclear cells (PBMCs), taken when the disease was refractory, from a patient treated with antithyroid drugs. The receptors were gathered from a female donor with Graves disease. Each CDR3 is given with its conserved first and last residue. The order of the fields is V gene, D gene, J gene, clone size, CDR3 DNA, CDR3 protein. A D gene is named only where the DNA matches it firmly. Where a row states a size, it is once, few, many or the class of an expanded clone; other rows omit it.

v_call: TRBV6-2/TRBV6-3
d_call: TRBD1
j_call: TRBJ1-5
clone_size: many
cdr3_nt: TGTGCCAGCAGTTCCCAGGACAGGGGCAATCAGCCCCAGCATTTT
cdr3_aa: CASSSQDRGNQPQHF

v_call: TRBV28
d_call: .
j_call: TRBJ1-1
clone_size: many
cdr3_nt: TGTGCCAGCACCCCGCGAGCGGGGAACACTGAAGCTTTCTTT
cdr3_aa: CASTPRAGNTEAFF

v_call: TRBV27
d_call: TRBD1
j_call: TRBJ2-7
clone_size: many
cdr3_nt: TGTGCCAGCAGTCATTCGTGGGACAGATGTTGCAACGAGCAGTACTTC
cdr3_aa: CASSHSWDRCCNEQYF

v_call: TRBV28
d_call: TRBD1
j_call: TRBJ2-7
clone_size: many
cdr3_nt: TGTGCCAGCAGTCCCCGGGACAGGCGGCTCGAGCAGTACTTC
cdr3_aa: CASSPRDRRLEQYF

v_call: TRBV7-2
d_call: .
j_call: TRBJ1-6
clone_size: .
cdr3_nt: TGTGCCAGCAGTTCTAAAGGGGGTTCACCCCTCCACTTT
cdr3_aa: CASSSKGGSPLHF

v_call: TRBV11-2
d_call: TRBD2
j_call: TRBJ2-7
clone_size: many
cdr3_nt: TGTGCCAGCAGCTTAGGACTAGCGGGGATGTACGAGCAGTACTTC
cdr3_aa: CASSLGLAGMYEQYF

v_call: TRBV27
d_call: TRBD2
j_call: TRBJ2-2
clone_size: .
cdr3_nt: TGTGCCAGCAGTTCCATATTGCAGAGCGGGAGGGCCGGCGGGGAGCTGTTTTTT
cdr3_aa: CASSSILQSGRAGGELFF

v_call: TRBV18
d_call: .
j_call: TRBJ2-2
clone_size: .
cdr3_nt: TGTGCCAGCTCACCAGTGGCCGGGGAGCTGTTTTTT
cdr3_aa: CASSPVAGELFF

v_call: TRBV20-1
d_call: TRBD2
j_call: TRBJ2-1
clone_size: many
cdr3_nt: TGCAGTGCTAGCGGGAGGTCCTACAATGAGCAGTTCTTC
cdr3_aa: CSASGRSYNEQFF

v_call: TRBV7-8
d_call: .
j_call: TRBJ1-2
clone_size: .
cdr3_nt: TGTGCCAGCAGCTCAGGACGGGCTAACTATGGCTACACCTTC
cdr3_aa: CASSSGRANYGYTF

v_call: TRBV29-1
d_call: .
j_call: TRBJ2-7
clone_size: .
cdr3_nt: TGCAGCGTTTCCGAAACAGGGTGGTATGGGCAGTACTTC
cdr3_aa: CSVSETGWYGQYF

v_call: TRBV30
d_call: .
j_call: TRBJ2-7
clone_size: .
cdr3_nt: TGTGCCTGGACACGGGAGCGGACCGCCTACGAGCAGTACTTC
cdr3_aa: CAWTRERTAYEQYF

v_call: TRBV14
d_call: .
j_call: TRBJ2-7
clone_size: few
cdr3_nt: TGTGCCAGCAGCCGGACAGTTTATGGGTCGGAGCAGTACTTC
cdr3_aa: CASSRTVYGSEQYF

v_call: TRBV20-1
d_call: .
j_call: TRBJ2-4
clone_size: .
cdr3_nt: TGCAGTGCTAGAGATGGTGAGACAAACATTCAGTACTTC
cdr3_aa: CSARDGETNIQYF

v_call: TRBV5-1
d_call: .
j_call: TRBJ1-2
clone_size: many
cdr3_nt: TGCGCCAGCAGCTTCCGAACAGAGGACTATGGCTACACCTTC
cdr3_aa: CASSFRTEDYGYTF

v_call: TRBV28
d_call: .
j_call: TRBJ1-5
clone_size: many
cdr3_nt: TGTGCCAGCAGCCGTAATCAAGGGTACCCTAATCAGCCCCAGCATTTT
cdr3_aa: CASSRNQGYPNQPQHF

v_call: TRBV6-1
d_call: .
j_call: TRBJ1-3
clone_size: .
cdr3_nt: TGTGCCAGCAGTGAGGTAGCAGGGCCGATTGGAAACACCATATATTTT
cdr3_aa: CASSEVAGPIGNTIYF

v_call: TRBV5-5
d_call: .
j_call: TRBJ2-5
clone_size: .
cdr3_nt: TGTGCCAGCAGCTACACACAGGGCGTGGAGACCCAGTACTTC
cdr3_aa: CASSYTQGVETQYF

v_call: TRBV7-3
d_call: .
j_call: TRBJ2-2
clone_size: few
cdr3_nt: TGTGCCAGCAGCCAATGGAGGGAGGATGGGGAGCTGTTTTTT
cdr3_aa: CASSQWREDGELFF

v_call: TRBV7-9
d_call: .
j_call: TRBJ1-2
clone_size: few
cdr3_nt: TGTGCCAGCAACGACCTACGGGACGGGGAAGGCTACACCTTC
cdr3_aa: CASNDLRDGEGYTF

v_call: TRBV7-9
d_call: TRBD1
j_call: TRBJ1-2
clone_size: few
cdr3_nt: TGTGCCAGCAGCGGCCCCCGGGACAGGGGTGGCTACACCTTC
cdr3_aa: CASSGPRDRGGYTF

v_call: TRBV10-3
d_call: TRBD1
j_call: TRBJ2-7
clone_size: many
cdr3_nt: TGTGCCATCAGTGGACAGGGGTTGATCAACGAGCAGTACTTC
cdr3_aa: CAISGQGLINEQYF

v_call: TRBV28
d_call: .
j_call: TRBJ2-7
clone_size: many
cdr3_nt: TGTGCCACGAGAGGGGGCTCCTACGAGCAGTACTTC
cdr3_aa: CATRGGSYEQYF

v_call: TRBV6-9
d_call: .
j_call: TRBJ1-2
clone_size: many
cdr3_nt: TGTGCCAGCAGTTTGGACTCAAGTAGAGTTGGCTACACCTTC
cdr3_aa: CASSLDSSRVGYTF